The 18 T cell receptor beta chains reported below all come from one sample, sequenced in a study of long-term antiretroviral therapy in people with HIV. The authors ran the immunoSEQ assay, v3.0, at survey level. Libraries were prepared by immunoSEQ multiplex PCR; TCRdb keeps only in-frame clonotypes and omits some of them. The table shows 9,500 to 15,000 clones, with more than 80% occurring only once. Sequenced here: unsorted PBMCs, sampled 3.4 years after starting antiretroviral therapy. The receptors here all came from a middle-aged man with HIV.

This clone is a singleton in its sample. J is TRBJ2-5 and V is TRBV11-2, with 10 bases matching TRBD1. In germline, CDR1 is SGHAT, CDR2 FQNNGV. Unmatched junction bases numbered 5, after V lost 4 bases and J lost 3 bases. There are 15 residues in the CDR3. The CDR3 DNA is TGTGCCAGCAGCTCGGGACAGGGGATCGAAGAGACCCAGTACTTC. Its translation: CASSSGQGIEETQYF. Full variable domain (outside the CDR3, taken from reference TRBV11-2 and TRBJ2-5): EAGVAQSPRYKIIEKRQSVAFWCNPISGHATLYWYQQILGQGPKLLIQFQNNGVVDDSQLPKDRFSAERLKGVDSTLKIQPAKLEDSAVYLCASSSGQGIEETQYFGPGTRLLVL.

This chain joins TRBV4-1 and TRBJ2-5; D ambiguous. Germline lookup yields CDR1 MGHRA and CDR2 YSYEKL. V was shortened by 2 bases and J by 5 bases, with 9 bases between the two germline ends. This CDR3 contains 13 residues. This chain's CDR3 is CASSQSLGETQYF. DNA for the CDR3: TGCGCCAGCAGCCAATCCCTAGGGGAGACCCAGTACTTC.

The genes are TRBV11-2 and TRBJ2-3; D not resolved. Trimming pared 7 bases from V and 3 bases from J, leaving 17 bases between. Germline CDR1 reads SGHAT; CDR2 reads FQNNGV. The CDR3 is 15 amino acids. CDR3: CASTMNLGMTDTQYF. In DNA, the CDR3 is TGTGCCAGCACGATGAATTTGGGGATGACAGATACGCAGTATTTT.

Written as DNA, the CDR3 is TGCGCCAGCAGCCCCAGCGGACTAGCGGGAGGTGGTGAGCAGTTCTTC. Translating it yields CASSPSGLAGGGEQFF. V usage is TRBV4-1 and J usage is TRBJ2-1; 14 bases fit TRBD2. CDR1 is MGHRA and CDR2 is YSYEKL in the germline V gene. The CDR3 length is 16 residues. V lost 4 bases, J lost 9 bases, and 8 bases stayed unmatched.

The CDR3 bases are TGCGCCAGCAGCTTGTCTGCCGGCCGACAAACCACCGGGGAGCTGTTTTTT. It translates to CASSLSAGRQTTGELFF. The J gene is TRBJ2-2, the V gene TRBV5-1, with D hard to call. CDR3 size: 17 residues. Germline V gives CDR1 SGHRS, CDR2 YFSETQ. The germline V and J ends were trimmed by 1 base and 4 bases, with 17 bases remaining between them.

This clone was observed a handful of times. The CDR3 DNA reads TGTGCCAGCAGTTACAGGAGCGAAACCGGGGAGCTGTTTTTT. Protein: CASSYRSETGELFF. The chain has TRBV6-5 and TRBJ2-2; D is ambiguous. V gave up 2 bases and J gave up 5 bases, with 9 bases separating them. The V gene's germline CDR1 is MNHEY and CDR2 SVGAGI. The CDR3 has 14 amino acids.

The chain combines TRBV2 with TRBJ1-5; 9 positions match TRBD1. The V gene end was trimmed by 4 bases and the J gene end by 2 bases; junction bases not matched to a gene: 0. The CDR3 runs to 14 residues. Per the germline V gene, CDR1 is SNHLY and CDR2 is FYNNEI. CDR3 coding DNA: TGTGCCAGCAGTGGACAGGGGGGCAATCAGCCCCAGCATTTT. Protein sequence: CASSGQGGNQPQHF.

This sequence joins TRBV4-3 and TRBJ2-1; D ambiguous. This CDR3 is built from 12 residues. V lost 4 bases to trimming and J lost 7 bases, with 8 bases between them. Germline CDR1 and CDR2: LGHNA and YSLEER. The CDR3 DNA follows: TGCGCCAGCAGCCGAGGAAGTAATGAGCAGTTCTTC. Its protein product is CASSRGSNEQFF.

The chain has TRBV30 and TRBJ2-3; 7 nucleotides line up with TRBD1. V trimming: 2 bases; J trimming: 2 bases; junction bases outside the gene matches: 1. CDR3 length: 13 residues. CDR1 is GTSNPN and CDR2 is SVGIG in the germline V gene (reference sequence). The CDR3 nucleotides read TGTGCCTGGAGTACAGGGGACACAGATACGCAGTATTTT. Amino acids: CAWSTGDTDTQYF.

The chain is built from TRBV18 and TRBJ2-5; a weak D match, TRBD2 (5 bases). Germline CDR1 KGHSH, CDR2 LQKENI. Trimming removed 2 bases at V and 0 bases at J, with 16 bases between. The CDR3 runs to 17 residues. The CDR3 sequence: CASSPGGGGMYQETQYF. The CDR3 DNA reads TGTGCCAGCTCACCAGGAGGAGGCGGAATGTACCAAGAGACCCAGTACTTC.

The CDR3 nucleotides are TGTGCCAGCAGTTTGTTGTCCGGGACAGGGAGGTACGAGCAGTACTTC. Amino acids: CASSLLSGTGRYEQYF. This chain joins TRBV28 and TRBJ2-7; 9 bases match TRBD1. This CDR3 is built from 16 residues. J gave up 4 bases and V 3 bases, and 10 bases lay outside the gene matches. Germline V lookup: CDR1 MDHEN, CDR2 SYDVKM.

DNA for the CDR3: TGTGCCAGCAGCTTGGGACAGGGGGAGAATGAAAAACTGTTTTTT. As protein: CASSLGQGENEKLFF. J is TRBJ1-4 and V is TRBV7-9; 11 positions match TRBD1. Per germline, CDR1 SEHNR and CDR2 FQNEAQ (reference sequence). V was pared by 3 bases and J by 5 bases, with 2 bases of the junction left unmatched. CDR3 length: 15 amino acids.

J is TRBJ1-3 and V is TRBV15; D ambiguous. V shed 0 bases and J shed 0 bases, with 6 bases lying between them. Germline CDR1 is LNHNV and CDR2 is YYDKDF (reference sequence). This CDR3 is built from 15 residues. CDR3 sequence: CATSRDRRSGNTIYF. In nucleotides, the CDR3 is TGTGCCACCAGCAGAGATCGGCGCTCTGGAAACACCATATATTTT.

The rearrangement uses TRBV27 and TRBJ2-3; D is unclear. The CDR3 contains 11 residues. Trimming shortened V by 3 bases and J by 4 bases, and 2 bases separated the two germline ends. Germline V gene data show CDR1 as MNHEY and CDR2 as SMNVEV (reference sequence). The CDR3 region is CASSFADTQYF. CDR3 DNA: TGTGCCAGCAGTTTTGCAGATACGCAGTATTTT.

This clone occurred once. The rearrangement joins TRBV27 to TRBJ2-3; D perhaps matches TRBD1 (6 bases). V was shortened by 3 bases and J by 5 bases, with 21 bases between the two germline ends. Germline lookup yields CDR1 MNHEY and CDR2 SMNVEV (reference sequence). The CDR3 is 17 residues long. The CDR3 DNA sequence: TGTGCCAGCAGTTTTCCGGGACAAGATACCAGACGAGATACGCAGTATTTT. This sequence encodes CASSFPGQDTRRDTQYF.

This clone has more than one count but fewer than ten. The rearrangement uses TRBV28 and TRBJ2-1; the D gene is possibly TRBD2 (6 bases). Germline CDR1 reads MDHEN; CDR2 reads SYDVKM. V was clipped by 5 bases and J by 2 bases, with 10 bases between them. The length of the CDR3 is 14 residues. CDR3 bases: TGTGCCAGCAGTGATCGACTAGCCTACAATGAGCAGTTCTTC. Residues: CASSDRLAYNEQFF.

The V and J genes are TRBV7-2 and TRBJ2-3, with D tentatively TRBD1 (8 bases). Trimming cost V 0 bases and J 7 bases, with 17 bases left between them. This CDR3 contains 16 residues. Germline CDR1 and CDR2: SGHTA and FQGNSA. DNA of the CDR3: TGTGCCAGCAGCTTAGCGCGAACAGGGGGGGTAAATACGCAGTATTTT. Protein sequence: CASSLARTGGVNTQYF.

This clone has just a few counts. The rearrangement uses TRBV27 and TRBJ2-7; tentative D call: TRBD1 (5 bases). This CDR3 has 13 residues. V lost 6 bases and J 5 bases, leaving 14 bases between the germline ends. Germline loops: CDR1 MNHEY, CDR2 SMNVEV (reference sequence). The CDR3 DNA sequence: TGTGCCAGCAGCATGGGCAGGGTGAACGAGCAGTACTTC. Translation gives CASSMGRVNEQYF.